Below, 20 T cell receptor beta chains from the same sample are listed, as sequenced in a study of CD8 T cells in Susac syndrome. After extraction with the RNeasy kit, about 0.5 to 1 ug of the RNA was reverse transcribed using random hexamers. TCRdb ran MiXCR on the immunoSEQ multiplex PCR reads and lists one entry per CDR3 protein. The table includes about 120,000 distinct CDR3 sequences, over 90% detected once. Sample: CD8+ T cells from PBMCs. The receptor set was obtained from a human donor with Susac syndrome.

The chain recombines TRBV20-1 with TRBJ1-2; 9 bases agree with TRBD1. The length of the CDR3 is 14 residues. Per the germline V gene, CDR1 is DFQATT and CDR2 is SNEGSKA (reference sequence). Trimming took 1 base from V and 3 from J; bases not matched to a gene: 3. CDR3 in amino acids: CSARGQGVYYGYTF. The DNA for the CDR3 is TGCAGTGCTAGAGGACAGGGGGTATACTATGGCTACACCTTC.

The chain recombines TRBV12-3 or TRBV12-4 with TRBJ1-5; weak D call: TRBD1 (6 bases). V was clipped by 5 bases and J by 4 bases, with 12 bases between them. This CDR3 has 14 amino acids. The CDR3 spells CASSLSQGNQPQHF. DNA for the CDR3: TGTGCCAGCAGTCTATCGCAGGGGAATCAGCCCCAGCATTTT.

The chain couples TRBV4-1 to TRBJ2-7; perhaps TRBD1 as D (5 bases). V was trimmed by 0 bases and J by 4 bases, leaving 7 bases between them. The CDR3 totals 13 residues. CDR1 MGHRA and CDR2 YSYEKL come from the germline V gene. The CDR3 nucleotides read TGCGCCAGCAGCCAAGAGGCAGGGTACGAGCAGTACTTC. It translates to CASSQEAGYEQYF.

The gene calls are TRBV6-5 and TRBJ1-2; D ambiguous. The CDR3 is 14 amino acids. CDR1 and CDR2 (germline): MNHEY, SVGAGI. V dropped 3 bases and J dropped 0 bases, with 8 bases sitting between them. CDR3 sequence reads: CASSYGVTNYGYTF. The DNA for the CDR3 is TGTGCCAGCAGTTATGGGGTAACTAACTATGGCTACACCTTC.

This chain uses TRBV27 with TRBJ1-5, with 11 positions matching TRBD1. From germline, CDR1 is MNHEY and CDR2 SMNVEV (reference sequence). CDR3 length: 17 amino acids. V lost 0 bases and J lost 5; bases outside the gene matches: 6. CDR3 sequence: CASSLSRDRGIDQPQHF. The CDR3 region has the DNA TGTGCCAGCAGTTTATCGCGGGACAGGGGGATCGATCAGCCCCAGCATTTT.

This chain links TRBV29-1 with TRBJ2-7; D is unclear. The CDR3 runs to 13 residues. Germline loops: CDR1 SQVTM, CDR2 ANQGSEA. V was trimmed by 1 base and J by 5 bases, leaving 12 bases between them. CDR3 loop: CSVEVGQTDEQYF. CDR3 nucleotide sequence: TGCAGCGTTGAAGTAGGGCAGACGGACGAGCAGTACTTC.

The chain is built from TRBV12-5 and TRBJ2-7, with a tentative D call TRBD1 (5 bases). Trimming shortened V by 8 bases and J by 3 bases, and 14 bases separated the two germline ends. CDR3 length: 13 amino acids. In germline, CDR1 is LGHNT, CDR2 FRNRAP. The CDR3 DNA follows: TGTGCTAGTCGAACGGACAACTTCTACGAGCAGTACTTC. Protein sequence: CASRTDNFYEQYF.

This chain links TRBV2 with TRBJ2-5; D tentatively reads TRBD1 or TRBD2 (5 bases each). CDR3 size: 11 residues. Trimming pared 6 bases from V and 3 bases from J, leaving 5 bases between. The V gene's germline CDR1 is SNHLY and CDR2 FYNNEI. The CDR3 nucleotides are TGTGCCAGCAGGGGGGAAGAGACCCAGTACTTC. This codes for CASRGEETQYF.

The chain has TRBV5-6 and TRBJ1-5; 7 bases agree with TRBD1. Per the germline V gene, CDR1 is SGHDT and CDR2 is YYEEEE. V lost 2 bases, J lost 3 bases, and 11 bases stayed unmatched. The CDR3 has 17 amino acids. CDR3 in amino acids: CASSFAFRGETNQPQHF. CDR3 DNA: TGTGCCAGCAGCTTCGCCTTCAGGGGGGAGACCAATCAGCCCCAGCATTTT.

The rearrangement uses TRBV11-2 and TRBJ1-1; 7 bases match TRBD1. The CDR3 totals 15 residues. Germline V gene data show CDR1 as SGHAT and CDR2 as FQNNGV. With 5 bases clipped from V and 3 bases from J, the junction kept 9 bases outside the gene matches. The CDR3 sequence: CASSLNRGGDTEAFF. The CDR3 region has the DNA TGTGCCAGCAGCCTCAACAGGGGAGGGGACACTGAAGCTTTCTTT.

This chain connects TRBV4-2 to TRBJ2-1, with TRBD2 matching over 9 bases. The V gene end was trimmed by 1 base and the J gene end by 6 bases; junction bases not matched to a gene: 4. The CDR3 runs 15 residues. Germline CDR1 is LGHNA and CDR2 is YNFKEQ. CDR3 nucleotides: TGTGCCAGCAGCCAAGTGGCGGGGGGGCGCAATGAGCAGTTCTTC. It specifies CASSQVAGGRNEQFF.

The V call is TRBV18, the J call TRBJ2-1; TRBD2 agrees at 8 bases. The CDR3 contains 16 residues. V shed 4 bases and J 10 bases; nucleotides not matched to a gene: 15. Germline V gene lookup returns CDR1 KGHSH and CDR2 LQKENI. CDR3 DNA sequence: TGTGCCAGCTCACGATCCGGGACTAGTCTTAGGGAGGAGCAGTTCTTC. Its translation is CASSRSGTSLREEQFF.

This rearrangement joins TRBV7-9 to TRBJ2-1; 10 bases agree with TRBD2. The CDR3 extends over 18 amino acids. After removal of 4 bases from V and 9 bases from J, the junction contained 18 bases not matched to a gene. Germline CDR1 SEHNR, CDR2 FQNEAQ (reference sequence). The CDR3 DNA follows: TGTGCCAGCAGCTCAAGCCCAGGAACCGGGACTAGCGATCTTGAGCAGTTCTTC. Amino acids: CASSSSPGTGTSDLEQFF.

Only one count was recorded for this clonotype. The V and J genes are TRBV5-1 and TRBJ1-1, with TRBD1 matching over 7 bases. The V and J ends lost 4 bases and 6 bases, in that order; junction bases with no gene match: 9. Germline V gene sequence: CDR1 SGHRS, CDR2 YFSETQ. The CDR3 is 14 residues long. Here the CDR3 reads CASSPWRGRAEAFF. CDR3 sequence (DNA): TGCGCCAGCAGCCCGTGGAGGGGGCGGGCTGAAGCTTTCTTT.

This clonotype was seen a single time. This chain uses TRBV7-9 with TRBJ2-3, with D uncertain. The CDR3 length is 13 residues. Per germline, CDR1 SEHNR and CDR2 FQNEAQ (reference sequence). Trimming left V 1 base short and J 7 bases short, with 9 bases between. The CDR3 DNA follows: TGTGCCAGCAGCTTAGGGGAAATGCATACGCAGTATTTT. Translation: CASSLGEMHTQYF. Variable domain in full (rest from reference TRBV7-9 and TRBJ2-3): DTGVSQNPRHKITKRGQNVTFRCDPISEHNRLYWYRQTLGQGPEFLTYFQNEAQLEKSRLLSDRFSAERPKGSFSTLEIQRTEQGDSAMYLCASSLGEMHTQYFGPGTRLTVL.

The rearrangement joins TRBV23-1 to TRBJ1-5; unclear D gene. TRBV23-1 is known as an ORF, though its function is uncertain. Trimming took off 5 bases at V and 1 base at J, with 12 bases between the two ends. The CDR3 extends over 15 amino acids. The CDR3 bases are TGCGCCAGCAGTGTGCCCCCCTGGAGCAATCAGCCCCAGCATTTT. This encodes CASSVPPWSNQPQHF.

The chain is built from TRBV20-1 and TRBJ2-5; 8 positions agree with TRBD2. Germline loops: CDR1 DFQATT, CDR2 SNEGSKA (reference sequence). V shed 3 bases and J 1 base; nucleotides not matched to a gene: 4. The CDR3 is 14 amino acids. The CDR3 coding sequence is TGCAGTGCTAGCTGGCGGGGGGTCCAAGAGACCCAGTACTTC. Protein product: CSASWRGVQETQYF.

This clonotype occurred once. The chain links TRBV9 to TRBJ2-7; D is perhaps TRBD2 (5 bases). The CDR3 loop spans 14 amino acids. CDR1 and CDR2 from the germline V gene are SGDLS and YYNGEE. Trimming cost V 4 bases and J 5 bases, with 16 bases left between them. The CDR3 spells CASSLSGRLDEQYF. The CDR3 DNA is TGTGCCAGCAGCCTCAGCGGAAGGTTGGACGAGCAGTACTTC.

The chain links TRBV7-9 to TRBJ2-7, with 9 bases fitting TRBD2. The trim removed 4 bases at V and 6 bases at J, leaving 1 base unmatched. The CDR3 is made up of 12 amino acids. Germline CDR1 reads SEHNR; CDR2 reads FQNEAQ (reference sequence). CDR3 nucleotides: TGTGCCAGCAGCTGGACTAGCGCCGAGCAGTACTTC. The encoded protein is CASSWTSAEQYF.

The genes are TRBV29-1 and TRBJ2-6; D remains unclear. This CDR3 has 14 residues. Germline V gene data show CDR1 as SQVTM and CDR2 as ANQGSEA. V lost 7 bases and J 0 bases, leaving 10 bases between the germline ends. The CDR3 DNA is TGCAGCGCTGCCACAGCCTCTGGGGCCAACGTCCTGACTTTC. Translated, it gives CSAATASGANVLTF.